This T cell receptor beta chain was found in a study of T cell repertoires in cytomegalovirus infection (dated by TCRdb to the late 2010s). In the study overall: Alongside well-studied HLA-B-restricted epitopes, the peptide stimulations were aimed at recently identified HLA-C-restricted CMV epitopes, whose presentation resists viral immunomodulation. Donor HLA type was relevant to the analysis, as public TCR beta signatures indicated carriage of CMV infection together with the matching HLA type. Beyond this particular receptor, the publication reports: Carriers of CMV infection plus the relevant HLA type were discriminated by the cumulative frequency of public TCR beta family members in the study cohort and in an independent roughly 400-donor cohort. The ex vivo response was dominated by HLA-C-restricted CMV-specific TCR beta clonotypes, and the single most frequent clonotype in two of eight donors was supplied by these HLA-C-restricted clonotypes.

This specimen's treatment or condition label, per the study, means: in vitro stimulation with specific CMV peptide epitopes to enrich CMV-specific T cells. CDR1 and CDR2 are read off the germline V gene as SGHDT and YYEEEE. Taken from cysteine to phenylalanine, the CDR3 has 13 residues. Only CDR3 DNA is held: 39 bases, read in frame from base 1. The trim is 2 bases for V and 1 base for J, with a gap of 7 bases between the germline ends. Sequencing was carried out with an Illumina HiSeq 1500. TCRdb cleaned the public reads at Q25 with fastp, built clones with MiXCR and kept in-frame beta chains. Every distinct CDR3 protein forms one entry, paired with its most common genes and DNA. The sample table records about 770,000 distinct CDR3 sequences; about 29% of these occur just once. Around 13% of the sample rests with the top ten. Of note for this clonotype: The specificity of this receptor is unknown. No much larger clone exists at a distance of one base, and base qualities are not known.

This chain joins TRBV5-6 to TRBJ2-7, with an unclear D gene assignment. The clonotype was recovered from a human donor in good health (CMV status not recorded). Some clones in this sample may be carry-over from other donors' samples. The specimen comprised cultured CD8+ T cells from PBMCs, sampled from culture after CMV antigen stimulation. The DNA is as follows: TGTGCCAGCAGCTTTACTAATTCCTACGAGCAGTACTTC. The translation is CASSFTNSYEQYF.